The 12 T cell receptor beta chains below all came from one sample that was sequenced in a study of yellow fever vaccine responses in identical twins. MiXCR, run by TCRdb on the RT-PCR reads, gives a single entry per CDR3 protein. The sample has approximately 13,000 distinct CDR3 sequences, 84% seen once; the top ten hold around 1.7%. Sequencing was performed on T cells from blood (PBMCs), unsorted or a sorted subset (not recorded which), taken before or after yellow fever vaccination (not recorded which). The receptors derive from a woman aged 18-29 years who received the yellow fever vaccine.

This clonotype showed up just a few times. The rearrangement links TRBV18 to TRBJ2-1; maybe TRBD2 (6 bases). V was pared by 3 bases and J by 1 base, with 10 bases between. The CDR3 length is 15 residues. The germline CDR1 and CDR2 sequences are KGHSH and LQKENI. This CDR3 is CASSPGAGSYNEQFF. In DNA, the CDR3 is TGTGCCAGCTCACCTGGGGCGGGGTCCTACAATGAGCAGTTCTTC.

The chain joins TRBV12-3 or TRBV12-4 to TRBJ2-3; D gene uncertain. The CDR3 runs to 13 residues. V was pared by 0 bases and J by 3 bases, with 4 bases between. In nucleotides, the CDR3 is TGTGCCAGCAGTTTAGCAGGGACAGATACGCAGTATTTT. This translates into CASSLAGTDTQYF.

The chain couples TRBV15 to TRBJ2-2; 9 bases fit TRBD2. Trimming removed 3 bases from V and 1 base from J; junction bases left unmatched: 12. Per germline, CDR1 LNHNV and CDR2 YYDKDF (reference sequence). This CDR3 is built from 19 residues. The CDR3: CATSSARNSGRRNTGELFF. CDR3 nucleotide sequence: TGTGCCACCAGCAGCGCCCGCAATAGCGGGAGAAGGAACACCGGGGAGCTGTTTTTT.

The chain joins TRBV11-2 to TRBJ2-7, with 8 bases identical to TRBD2. The CDR3 runs to 14 residues. Per germline, CDR1 SGHAT and CDR2 FQNNGV. Trimming removed 4 bases from V and 4 bases from J; junction bases left unmatched: 6. Here the CDR3 reads CASSSRGGRYEQYF. CDR3 in DNA: TGTGCCAGCAGCTCTCGGGGGGGCCGGTACGAGCAGTACTTC.

The chain links TRBV29-1 to TRBJ2-5; D unclear. CDR1 is SQVTM and CDR2 is ANQGSEA in the germline V gene. This CDR3 comprises 12 residues. The V end lost 5 bases, the J end lost 2 bases, and 9 bases lay between the germline ends. The CDR3 reads CSVSSGQETQYF. The CDR3 DNA is TGCAGCGTTTCCTCGGGTCAAGAGACCCAGTACTTC.

The rearrangement uses TRBV5-1 and TRBJ2-3; 8 positions match TRBD1. The junction had 4 bases not matched to a gene; V was cut back by 1 base and J by 12 bases. This CDR3 is built from 12 residues. Per the germline V gene, CDR1 is SGHRS and CDR2 is YFSETQ. CDR3 protein: CASSLSGTGQYF. CDR3 in DNA: TGCGCCAGCAGCTTGTCTGGGACAGGACAGTATTTT.

The chain links TRBV7-9 to TRBJ1-3, with 11 bases matching TRBD1. The length of the CDR3 is 16 residues. Germline CDR1 reads SEHNR; CDR2 reads FQNEAQ (reference sequence). V shed 4 bases and J 4 bases; nucleotides not matched to a gene: 6. The DNA of the CDR3 is TGTGCCAGCAGCTCCCTGGACAGGGGGCTGGGAAACACCATATATTTT. Translated, it gives CASSSLDRGLGNTIYF.

The chain uses TRBV28 and TRBJ1-2; D not certain. V dropped 0 bases and J dropped 7 bases, with 9 bases sitting between them. The CDR3 spans 13 residues. Germline V gene data show CDR1 as MDHEN and CDR2 as SYDVKM. CDR3 region: CASSLWGEGGYTF. CDR3 sequence (DNA): TGTGCCAGCAGTTTATGGGGCGAGGGTGGCTACACCTTC.

The rearrangement uses TRBV6-1 and TRBJ1-5; 7 bases fit TRBD1. The trim removed 6 bases at V and 7 bases at J, leaving 12 bases unmatched. Germline assignment: CDR1 MNHNS and CDR2 SASEGT. The CDR3 loop spans 15 amino acids. The CDR3, as DNA: TGTGCCAGCAGGGATAACAGGGGTCCTGGACAGCCCCAGCATTTT. It translates to CASRDNRGPGQPQHF.

The gene calls are TRBV29-1 and TRBJ2-5, with 7 bases fitting TRBD2. This CDR3 has 15 residues. After removal of 0 bases from V and 1 base from J, the junction contained 5 bases not matched to a gene. CDR1 and CDR2 from the germline V gene are SQVTM and ANQGSEA. CDR3 coding DNA: TGCAGCGTTGAAGAGCGGGAGAGAGTCCAAGAGACCCAGTACTTC. It codes for CSVEERERVQETQYF.

This chain connects TRBV6-1 to TRBJ1-6; TRBD1 matches at 8 bases. The germline gives CDR1 MNHNS, CDR2 SASEGT. The CDR3 runs to 16 residues. Trimming took 5 bases from V and 5 from J; bases not matched to a gene: 8. This CDR3 is CASSREHRGDNSPLHF. Here the CDR3 DNA reads TGTGCCAGCAGTCGCGAACACAGGGGGGATAATTCACCCCTCCACTTT.

This clonotype is a singleton in its sample. The gene calls are TRBV2 and TRBJ2-5; TRBD2 is a possible D gene (6 bases). The CDR3 contains 13 residues. Trimming removed 5 bases from V and 6 bases from J, with 13 bases in between. Germline V gene data show CDR1 as SNHLY and CDR2 as FYNNEI. CDR3 residues: CASSFRGGKTQYF. The CDR3 nucleotides are TGTGCCAGCAGTTTCCGGGGCGGGAAGACCCAGTACTTC.